These 25 T cell receptor beta chains were sequenced from one sample in a study of blood T cells in healthy people across ages (dated by TCRdb to 2014 to 2015). Receptor libraries were prepared by 5' RACE. The instrument was an Illumina HiSeq 2500. The second PCR ran for roughly 7 to 11 cycles and used a J-beta primer mix along with a sample-barcoded 5' primer. TCRdb reanalyzed the raw reads on its own, using fastp at Q25 for trimming and MiXCR for clone calling, and kept in-frame beta chains. Rows merge per CDR3 protein into single entries with the most common DNA and genes. This sample has 900,000 to 950,000 distinct CDR3 sequences in its table, and almost 30% of those were observed once. Roughly 10% of the sample rests with the top ten. This sample also appeared in a second study, on T cells of mothers and their children.

Sequenced sample: blood. Receptors were obtained from a woman aged 40 to 55 in good health.

The rearrangement joins TRBV19 to TRBJ2-4; TRBD1 is a possible D gene (6 bases). The V gene lost 3 bases and the J gene lost 7 bases, with 16 bases spanning the gap. In germline, CDR1 is LNHDA, CDR2 SQIVND (reference sequence). The CDR3 loop spans 15 amino acids. The CDR3 DNA follows: TGTGCCAGTAGTATTGGGGGCGGTTGGAGTAACATTCAGTACTTC. Its protein is CASSIGGGWSNIQYF.

This clonotype has ten or more counts. The rearrangement links TRBV20-1 to TRBJ1-2; the match to TRBD1 covers 7 bases. The CDR3 has 13 residues. Germline CDR1 and CDR2: DFQATT and SNEGSKA (reference sequence). Trimming at V came to 5 bases and at J to 5 bases, leaving 8 bases not matched to a gene. The DNA for the CDR3 is TGCAGTGCTGCCCGGACAGGAGTGTATGGCTACACCTTC. It is translated as CSAARTGVYGYTF.

As regards this clonotype: The CDR3 carries no conserved terminal phenylalanine or tryptophan, so it likely arises from a read error. No DNA is shown, since the ends of the CDR3 on it are uncertain; the CDR3 is the one TCRdb lists. This chain links TRBV6-4 with TRBJ1-6; the D call in the table, TRBD1, was not verified against the DNA. The germline V gene encodes CDR1 MRHNA and CDR2 SNTAGT. The CDR3 comprises 15 residues, both ends counted. This CDR3 reads CASSDSTGGSSPLYL.

The chain has TRBV7-2 and TRBJ1-1; possibly TRBD1 for D (5 bases). V was shortened by 7 bases and J by 1 base, with 19 bases between the two germline ends. There are 16 residues in the CDR3. Per germline, CDR1 SGHTA and CDR2 FQGNSA. In DNA form, the CDR3 reads TGTGCCAGCACCGAGCACATTGGGGGGAGGAACACTGAAGCTTTCTTT. Its translation is CASTEHIGGRNTEAFF. Complete variable domain (other parts from reference TRBV7-2 and TRBJ1-1): GAGVSQSPSNKVTEKGKDVELRCDPISGHTALYWYRQSLGQGLEFLIYFQGNSAPDKSGLPSDRFSAERTGGSVSTLTIQRTQQEDSAVYLCASTEHIGGRNTEAFFGQGTRLTVV.

CDR3 amino acids: CASSVWSNEKLFF. CDR3 DNA sequence: TGCGCCAGCAGCGTGTGGTCTAATGAAAAACTGTTTTTT. This rearrangement joins TRBV5-1 to TRBJ1-4; D is uncertain. CDR1 is SGHRS and CDR2 is YFSETQ in the germline V gene. Trimming took off 4 bases at V and 3 bases at J, with 7 bases between the two ends. CDR3 length equals 13 residues. Full variable domain (rest looked up from reference TRBV5-1 and TRBJ1-4): KAGVTQTPRYLIKTRGQQVTLSCSPISGHRSVSWYQQTPGQGLQFLFEYFSETQRNKGNFPGRFSGRQFSNSRSEMNVSTLELGDSALYLCASSVWSNEKLFFGSGTQLSVL.

This clonotype was counted between two and nine times. The chain recombines TRBV4-1 with TRBJ2-3, with D maybe TRBD2 (7 bases). V dropped 2 bases and J dropped 1 base, with 16 bases sitting between them. The germline gives CDR1 MGHRA, CDR2 YSYEKL. This CDR3 is 17 amino acids long. For the CDR3, the DNA is TGCGCCAGCAGCCAAATTTCCCGGGGGGCAGGCACAGATACGCAGTATTTT. This gives the protein CASSQISRGAGTDTQYF.

The chain carries TRBV12-3 or TRBV12-4 and TRBJ1-6; D is unresolved. Trimming took 3 bases from V and 8 from J, leaving 5 bases between them. This CDR3 is built from 12 residues. In nucleotides, the CDR3 is TGTGCCAGCAGTTTGCTTTATTCACCCCTCCACTTT. This sequence encodes CASSLLYSPLHF.

In this sample, this clonotype turned up a few times. The chain is built from TRBV6-2 or TRBV6-3 and TRBJ2-2, with TRBD2 matching 14 bases. The CDR3 runs 21 residues. V lost 0 bases to trimming and J lost 2 bases; unmatched junction nucleotides: 11. Germline-derived CDR1 and CDR2 are MNHEY and SVGEGT. CDR3 nucleotides: TGTGCCAGCAGTTACTCAAGCGGGACTAGCGGGGGCTTTACAAACACCGGGGAGCTGTTTTTT. This codes for CASSYSSGTSGGFTNTGELFF.

The table lists this clonotype with a few counts. The rearrangement links TRBV7-8 to TRBJ1-1, with TRBD1 as a possible D gene (5 bases). V gave up 0 bases and J gave up 1 base, with 9 bases separating them. This CDR3 spans 15 amino acids. The germline V gene encodes CDR1 SGHVS and CDR2 FQNEAQ. The CDR3 DNA reads as TGTGCCAGCAGCTTAGCGGGACTCGGGAACACTGAAGCTTTCTTT. Protein: CASSLAGLGNTEAFF.

The sample holds a few counts of this clonotype. The chain employs TRBV20-1 and TRBJ2-1; 13 bases map to TRBD2. The CDR3 covers 11 residues. The germline V gene encodes CDR1 DFQATT and CDR2 SNEGSKA (reference sequence). V gave up 6 bases and J gave up 13 bases; unmatched junction bases: 3. The CDR3 loop is CSAGLAGEQFF. The CDR3 DNA sequence: TGCAGTGCCGGACTAGCGGGGGAACAGTTCTTC.

This clonotype was found many times. The V call is TRBV7-2, the J call TRBJ1-6; D is ambiguous. V lost 5 bases and J 1 base, leaving 9 bases between the germline ends. The germline V gene encodes CDR1 SGHTA and CDR2 FQGNSA. CDR3 length: 15 residues. The CDR3 spells CASSLRGSYNSPLHF. The CDR3 region has the DNA TGTGCCAGCAGCCTGCGGGGATCCTATAATTCACCCCTCCACTTT.

This clonotype was seen repeatedly, ten times or more. CDR3 sequence reads: CASSLRAGENIQYF. CDR3 sequence (DNA): TGCGCCAGCAGCTTGAGAGCGGGGGAAAACATTCAGTACTTC. This chain links TRBV5-1 with TRBJ2-4; 8 bases align to TRBD2. With 1 base clipped from V and 5 bases from J, the junction kept 2 bases outside the gene matches. This CDR3 has 14 residues. CDR1 and CDR2 (germline): SGHRS, YFSETQ.

The V call is TRBV19, the J call TRBJ1-1; D is unresolved. The germline V gene encodes CDR1 LNHDA and CDR2 SQIVND (reference sequence). The CDR3 totals 13 residues. Trimming pared 3 bases from V and 2 bases from J, leaving 7 bases between. The CDR3 is CASSIFGNTEAFF. Written as DNA, the CDR3 is TGTGCCAGTAGTATTTTTGGAAACACTGAAGCTTTCTTT.

This clonotype was detected only a few times. This rearrangement joins TRBV7-9 to TRBJ1-2; D unclear. V lost 1 base and J 4 bases, leaving 16 bases between the germline ends. The CDR3 contains 16 residues. The V gene's germline CDR1 is SEHNR and CDR2 FQNEAQ (reference sequence). Here the CDR3 reads CASSLGRTTTSYGYTF. DNA of the CDR3: TGTGCCAGCAGCTTAGGCAGGACGACCACTAGCTATGGCTACACCTTC.

This clonotype was seen a few times. V gene TRBV30 combines with J gene TRBJ2-1; D possibly matches TRBD1 or TRBD2 (5 bases each). The CDR3 length is 14 residues. Trimming pared 3 bases from V and 4 bases from J, leaving 13 bases between. Germline V gene sequence: CDR1 GTSNPN, CDR2 SVGIG (reference sequence). The CDR3 is CAWSSGTKYNEQFF. The CDR3 nucleotides are TGTGCCTGGAGCTCCGGGACGAAATACAATGAGCAGTTCTTC. Looking up the rest from reference TRBV30 and TRBJ2-1 gives the full variable domain: SQTIHQWPATLVQPVGSPLSLECTVEGTSNPNLYWYRQAAGRGLQLLFYSVGIGQISSEVPQNLSASRPQDRQFILSSKKLLLSDSGFYLCAWSSGTKYNEQFFGPGTRLTVL.

The table lists this clonotype with a few counts. CDR3 region: CATATGTYEQYF. CDR3 coding DNA: TGTGCCACGGCAACAGGTACCTACGAGCAGTACTTC. The rearrangement links TRBV15 to TRBJ2-7, with D possibly matching TRBD1 (5 bases). V shed 9 bases and J shed 2 bases, with 11 bases lying between them. CDR1 and CDR2 (germline): LNHNV, YYDKDF (reference sequence). There are 12 residues in the CDR3.

Notes on this clonotype: Possible read error: a much larger clone is one base away. The chain carries TRBV6-5 and TRBJ2-4; 7 bases map to TRBD1. Per the germline V gene, CDR1 is MNHEY and CDR2 is SVGAGI. CDR3 size: 13 residues. The junction had 12 bases not matched to a gene; V was cut back by 6 bases and J by 13 bases. CDR3 in amino acids: CASRMDRTYVQYF. The CDR3 DNA follows: TGTGCCAGCAGAATGGACAGGACCTACGTGCAGTACTTC.

This rearrangement joins TRBV4-1 to TRBJ2-7, with TRBD2 matching over 8 bases. Trimming cost V 0 bases and J 4 bases; bases outside gene matches: 8. Germline values: CDR1 MGHRA, CDR2 YSYEKL. The CDR3 has 16 amino acids. In DNA, the CDR3 is TGCGCCAGCAGCCAAGACCAGCGGGGGTTTCGGTACGAGCAGTACTTC. It specifies CASSQDQRGFRYEQYF.

V and J are TRBV7-2 and TRBJ2-1, with 9 bases aligning to TRBD2. Germline assignment: CDR1 SGHTA and CDR2 FQGNSA. The CDR3 contains 15 residues. J gave up 4 bases and V 4 bases, and 5 bases lay outside the gene matches. The CDR3 region is CASSSSGLAYNEQFF. As DNA, the CDR3 is TGTGCCAGCAGCTCCTCGGGACTAGCTTACAATGAGCAGTTCTTC.

This clonotype came up many times. The J gene is TRBJ2-7, the V gene TRBV20-1, with D unclear. There are 11 residues in the CDR3. V lost 2 bases and J 5 bases, leaving 7 bases between the germline ends. CDR1 and CDR2 (germline): DFQATT, SNEGSKA (reference sequence). The CDR3 sequence: CSARKPDEQYF. CDR3 bases: TGCAGTGCTAGAAAGCCGGACGAGCAGTACTTC.

This rearrangement joins TRBV12-3 or TRBV12-4 to TRBJ2-7; maybe TRBD1 (5 bases). CDR3 length: 12 amino acids. Between the trimmed V and J ends, which lost 7 bases and 3 bases, there was a span of 10 bases. CDR3 DNA: TGTGCCAGCACGAAGGGGATCTACGAGCAGTACTTC. Translation gives CASTKGIYEQYF.

The chain carries TRBV7-6 and TRBJ1-1; tentative D call: TRBD1 (5 bases). V was pared by 8 bases and J by 10 bases, with 14 bases between. The CDR3 is made up of 11 amino acids. The V gene's germline CDR1 is SGHVS and CDR2 FNYEAQ. DNA of the CDR3: TGTGCCAGCTCACCAGGGATTGGAGCTTTCTTT. It is translated as CASSPGIGAFF.

This clonotype showed up many times. The chain uses TRBV24-1 and TRBJ2-5, with a tentative D call TRBD2 (6 bases). The CDR3 sequence is 14 residues long. Trimming took off 1 base at V and 3 bases at J, with 8 bases between the two ends. Germline CDR1 is KGHDR and CDR2 is SFDVKD. The DNA for the CDR3 is TGTGCCACCAGTGATTTCCGCGGGGAAGAGACCCAGTACTTC. The encoded protein is CATSDFRGEETQYF.

V is TRBV4-3 and J is TRBJ1-1; D possibly corresponds to TRBD1 (5 bases). V gave up 4 bases and J gave up 4 bases, with 16 bases separating them. Germline V gene sequence: CDR1 LGHNA, CDR2 YSLEER. The CDR3 covers 15 residues. The CDR3 DNA reads TGCGCCAGCAGCCCCACCCGGGGGGGAGGCACTGAAGCTTTCTTT. Protein product: CASSPTRGGGTEAFF.

This clonotype was seen repeatedly, ten times or more. This chain connects TRBV7-8 to TRBJ2-7; D is perhaps TRBD2 (7 bases). CDR1 and CDR2 from the germline V gene are SGHVS and FQNEAQ. CDR3 length: 15 amino acids. Trimming pared 1 base from V and 2 bases from J, leaving 12 bases between. The CDR3 protein is CASSLEGGGAYEQYF. The CDR3 DNA reads as TGTGCCAGCAGCTTAGAGGGGGGGGGCGCCTACGAGCAGTACTTC.